A single sample is the source of the 25 T cell receptor beta chains below, sequenced in a study of blood T cells in healthy people across ages. Next came a second PCR, run for about 7 to 12 cycles, which used a sample-barcoded 5' primer along with a J-beta primer mix. TCRdb re-derived calls from the 5' RACE reads in MiXCR, one entry per CDR3 protein. The table has 1.5 million to 2 million distinct CDR3 sequences, 49% seen once. Sequences were obtained from blood. The receptor source for this set is a middle-aged woman in good health.

The chain links TRBV7-9 to TRBJ2-7, with 7 bases lining up with TRBD1. The junction had 8 bases not matched to a gene; V was cut back by 5 bases and J by 4 bases. The CDR3 is 14 amino acids. The germline V gene has CDR1 SEHNR and CDR2 FQNEAQ (reference sequence). The CDR3 loop is CASSPGTAGYEQYF. The CDR3, as DNA: TGTGCCAGCAGCCCCGGGACAGCCGGGTACGAGCAGTACTTC.

Only a few counts were recorded for this clonotype. The chain combines TRBV10-3 with TRBJ1-5; TRBD1 might be the D (6 bases). CDR1 and CDR2 from the germline V gene are ENHRY and SYGVKD. The V gene lost 8 bases and the J gene lost 4 bases, with 12 bases spanning the gap. The CDR3 has 13 amino acids. The CDR3: CAIGAGDNQPQHF. The CDR3 nucleotides read TGTGCCATCGGTGCAGGGGATAATCAGCCCCAGCATTTT.

The chain uses TRBV27 and TRBJ2-4; no definite D call. The CDR3 has 11 amino acids. Germline loops: CDR1 MNHEY, CDR2 SMNVEV (reference sequence). V lost 8 bases to trimming and J lost 7 bases, with 9 bases between them. CDR3 loop: CASGLGNIQYF. The CDR3 bases are TGTGCCAGCGGCCTGGGGAACATTCAGTACTTC.

This clonotype showed up just a few times. The J gene is TRBJ2-1, the V gene TRBV5-1; TRBD2 matches 11 bases. The junction had 5 bases not matched to a gene; V was cut back by 3 bases and J by 6 bases. The germline V gene encodes CDR1 SGHRS and CDR2 YFSETQ. The CDR3 sequence is 15 residues long. The CDR3 spells CASSSVAGGVNEQFF. In DNA, the CDR3 is TGCGCCAGCAGCTCAGTAGCGGGGGGGGTCAATGAGCAGTTCTTC.

The chain carries TRBV28 and TRBJ1-6, with unresolved D. CDR3 length: 15 amino acids. V gave up 10 bases and J gave up 2 bases, with 15 bases separating them. CDR1 and CDR2 (germline): MDHEN, SYDVKM. Here the CDR3 reads CANTRLGAYNSPLHF. CDR3 nucleotides: TGTGCCAACACGAGACTTGGGGCCTATAATTCACCCCTCCACTTT.

This clonotype occurred a few times. The chain employs TRBV20-1 and TRBJ1-2; maybe TRBD1 (6 bases). Germline loops: CDR1 DFQATT, CDR2 SNEGSKA (reference sequence). The CDR3 consists of 13 residues. Deletions cut 5 bases from V and 2 bases from J, with 12 bases between. CDR3: CSAPSQGNYGYTF. CDR3 bases: TGCAGTGCTCCCTCACAGGGAAACTATGGCTACACCTTC.

This clonotype was seen a single time. V gene TRBV4-1 combines with J gene TRBJ2-7, with a possible D match to TRBD2 (6 bases). The J call is in doubt because the DNA end fits TRBJ2-5 better. Germline assignment: CDR1 MGHRA and CDR2 YSYEKL. CDR3 size: 18 residues. In DNA, the CDR3 is TGCGCCAGCAGCCCCATCGGAGGGGTTCAGGGATTTCTGGAGACCCAGTACTTC. The encoded protein is CASSPIGGVQGFLETQYF.

J is TRBJ2-3 and V is TRBV11-2; D is ambiguous. The V end was cut by 3 bases, the J end by 2 bases, with 12 bases between. The length of the CDR3 is 15 residues. Germline V lookup: CDR1 SGHAT, CDR2 FQNNGV. CDR3 in amino acids: CASSFKRSATDTQYF. The CDR3 DNA follows: TGTGCCAGCAGCTTTAAACGCAGTGCCACAGATACGCAGTATTTT.

The chain has TRBV4-3 and TRBJ2-1, with D unclear. Germline CDR1 is LGHNA and CDR2 is YSLEER. Trimming removed 2 bases from V and 4 bases from J, with 12 bases in between. CDR3 length equals 15 residues. The CDR3 region is CASSQWAQPYNEQFF. In nucleotides, the CDR3 is TGCGCCAGCAGCCAATGGGCTCAGCCTTACAATGAGCAGTTCTTC.

This clonotype has a handful of counts. V is TRBV4-2 and J is TRBJ2-1; D is ambiguous. CDR1 is LGHNA, CDR2 YNFKEQ, per germline. The CDR3 spans 14 residues. V dropped 4 bases and J dropped 6 bases, with 13 bases sitting between them. The CDR3 DNA follows: TGTGCCAGCAGCCTCGCGACGGTAGGCAATGAGCAGTTCTTC. It yields the protein CASSLATVGNEQFF.

The chain has TRBV29-1 and TRBJ2-3; D gene uncertain. This CDR3 comprises 13 residues. The germline gives CDR1 SQVTM, CDR2 ANQGSEA. Trimming shortened V by 0 bases and J by 1 base, and 5 bases separated the two germline ends. The CDR3 here is CSVEEYGTDTQYF. Written as DNA, the CDR3 is TGCAGCGTTGAAGAATACGGCACAGATACGCAGTATTTT.

The chain carries TRBV20-1 and TRBJ2-7; 7 bases map to TRBD1. CDR3 length: 13 residues. CDR1 DFQATT and CDR2 SNEGSKA come from the germline V gene (reference sequence). With 4 bases clipped from V and 9 bases from J, the junction kept 12 bases outside the gene matches. The CDR3 region has the DNA TGCAGTGCTACCGGACAGGCGGTCGTGGGGCAGTACTTC. Protein product: CSATGQAVVGQYF.

Note on this clonotype: A much larger clone differs by one base, so this may be a read error. The chain joins TRBV12-3 or TRBV12-4 to TRBJ2-7; tentative D call: TRBD1 (6 bases). The CDR3 consists of 13 residues. With 6 bases removed from V and 12 bases from J, the gap between germline ends came to 21 bases. The CDR3: CASRGDTEETRYF. The CDR3 DNA is TGTGCCAGCAGGGGGGACACGGAAGAGACCCGGTACTTC.

The chain employs TRBV15 and TRBJ1-2, with a possible D match to TRBD1 (6 bases). CDR1 and CDR2 from the germline V gene are LNHNV and YYDKDF (reference sequence). The V gene lost 1 base and the J gene lost 1 base, with 25 bases spanning the gap. The CDR3 spans 20 residues. CDR3 bases: TGTGCCACCAGCAGAGGAGGGTCGGGGGCGTTTAGGGAACTTAACTATGGCTACACCTTC. This sequence encodes CATSRGGSGAFRELNYGYTF.

This clonotype was seen more than once but under ten times. The chain links TRBV5-6 to TRBJ2-5; the D gene could be TRBD1 or TRBD2 (5 bases each). The J call may be in error: the DNA end matches TRBJ2-7 better. This CDR3 spans 12 amino acids. CDR1 and CDR2 (germline): SGHDT, YYEEEE. The CDR3 here is CASSGAGYEQYF. The CDR3, as DNA: TGTGCCAGCAGCGGGGCGGGTTACGAGCAGTACTTC.

The table lists this clonotype with many counts. The chain joins TRBV28 to TRBJ1-2; D is unresolved. The CDR3 extends over 12 amino acids. The V and J ends lost 5 bases and 1 base respectively, with 5 bases between them. Germline CDR1 MDHEN, CDR2 SYDVKM. The CDR3 DNA reads TGTGCCAGCAGTCCAAGTAACTATGGCTACACCTTC. This translates into CASSPSNYGYTF.

The CDR3 loop reads CASSLSWATYEQYF. CDR3 DNA sequence: TGTGCCAGCAGTTTAAGCTGGGCCACCTACGAGCAGTACTTC. The chain recombines TRBV27 with TRBJ2-7; no clear D. The V gene's germline CDR1 is MNHEY and CDR2 SMNVEV (reference sequence). With 2 bases removed from V and 2 bases from J, the gap between germline ends came to 10 bases. The CDR3 runs to 14 residues.

This clonotype was counted a few times. This chain connects TRBV18 to TRBJ1-5; maybe TRBD1 (5 bases). The CDR3 length is 16 residues. Looked up from germline, CDR1 is KGHSH and CDR2 is LQKENI. The germline V and J ends were trimmed by 2 bases and 0 bases, with 11 bases remaining between them. The CDR3 DNA is TGTGCCAGCTCACCAAGGGGCCCAGATAGCAATCAGCCCCAGCATTTT. It translates to CASSPRGPDSNQPQHF.

V usage is TRBV7-2 and J usage is TRBJ2-3, with D perhaps given as TRBD1 or TRBD2 (6 bases each). In germline, CDR1 is SGHTA, CDR2 FQGNSA. The CDR3 consists of 17 residues. The ends were cut back, 1 base at V and 4 bases at J, with 18 bases in the middle. The CDR3 coding sequence is TGTGCCAGCAGCTTAGGGCCCCGGGACTGGGGGCCAGATACGCAGTATTTT. It encodes CASSLGPRDWGPDTQYF.

Note on this clonotype: A read error may be the cause here, since a much bigger clone is one base away. The chain recombines TRBV7-9 with TRBJ2-7; D is tentatively TRBD1 or TRBD2 (5 bases each). The germline CDR1 and CDR2 sequences are SEHNR and FQNEAQ (reference sequence). The CDR3 covers 12 residues. The V gene lost 4 bases and the J gene lost 6 bases, with 10 bases spanning the gap. As DNA, the CDR3 is TGTGCCAGCAGCTGGGACGGGTGCGAGCAGTACTTC. Protein sequence: CASSWDGCEQYF.

CDR3 nucleotide sequence: TGTGCCAGCACCCGGGAGGAATTATCTAACTATGGCTACACCTTC. Its protein product is CASTREELSNYGYTF. The V gene is TRBV28, the J gene TRBJ1-2; D gene ambiguous. The CDR3 has 15 residues. Germline CDR1 is MDHEN and CDR2 is SYDVKM. V shed 7 bases and J shed 0 bases, with 15 bases lying between them.

The rearrangement joins TRBV7-2 to TRBJ2-1; D possibly corresponds to TRBD1 (6 bases). Deletions cut 2 bases from V and 8 bases from J, with 16 bases between. The V gene's germline CDR1 is SGHTA and CDR2 FQGNSA. This CDR3 has 15 amino acids. The CDR3 loop is CASSLFTGTRDEQFF. For the CDR3, the DNA is TGTGCCAGCAGCTTATTTACAGGGACCCGCGATGAGCAGTTCTTC.

The CDR3 loop reads CASSEPGTGRYEQYF. CDR3 DNA: TGTGCCAGCAGTGAACCCGGGACAGGGCGGTACGAGCAGTACTTC. The chain uses TRBV6-1 and TRBJ2-7, with 9 bases that match TRBD1. From germline, CDR1 is MNHNS and CDR2 SASEGT. The CDR3 loop spans 15 amino acids. V lost 2 bases and J lost 4; bases outside the gene matches: 6.

V usage is TRBV28 and J usage is TRBJ2-5; 11 nucleotides align to TRBD2. V lost 3 bases and J lost 5; bases outside the gene matches: 14. Germline CDR1 MDHEN, CDR2 SYDVKM. The CDR3 spans 18 residues. The CDR3, as DNA: TGTGCCAGCAGTTTTCTGTCCGCTAGCGGGGGGCCTTACGAGACCCAGTACTTC. It is translated as CASSFLSASGGPYETQYF. The entire variable domain, with the rest obtained from reference TRBV28 and TRBJ2-5, is as follows: DVKVTQSSRYLVKRTGEKVFLECVQDMDHENMFWYRQDPGLGLRLIYFSYDVKMKEKGDIPEGYSVSREKKERFSLILESASTNQTSMYLCASSFLSASGGPYETQYFGPGTRLLVL.

Concerning this clonotype: This may stem from a read error, because a much larger clone lies one nucleotide away. V is TRBV5-1 and J is TRBJ2-6, with D perhaps TRBD1 or TRBD2 (5 bases each). The CDR3 runs 15 residues. Germline V lookup: CDR1 SGHRS, CDR2 YFSETQ. The CDR3 spells CASSGGSSGANALTF. The CDR3 DNA reads as TGCGCCAGCAGCGGGGGTTCCTCTGGGGCCAACGCCCTGACTTTC.